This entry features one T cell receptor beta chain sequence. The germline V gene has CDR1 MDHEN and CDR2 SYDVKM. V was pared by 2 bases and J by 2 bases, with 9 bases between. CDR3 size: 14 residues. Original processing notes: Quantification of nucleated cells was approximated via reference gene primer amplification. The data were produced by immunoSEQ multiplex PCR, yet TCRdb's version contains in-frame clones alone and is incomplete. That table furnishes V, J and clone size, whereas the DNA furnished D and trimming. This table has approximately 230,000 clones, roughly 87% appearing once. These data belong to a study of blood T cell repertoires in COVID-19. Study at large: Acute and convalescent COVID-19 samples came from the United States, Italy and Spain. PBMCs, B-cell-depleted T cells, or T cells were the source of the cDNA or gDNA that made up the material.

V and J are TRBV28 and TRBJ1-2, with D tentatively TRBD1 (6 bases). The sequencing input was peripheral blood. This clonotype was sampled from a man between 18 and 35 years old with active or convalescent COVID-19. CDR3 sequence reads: CASSLRGGNYGYTF. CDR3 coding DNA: TGTGCCAGCAGTTTAAGGGGGGGAAACTATGGCTACACCTTC.